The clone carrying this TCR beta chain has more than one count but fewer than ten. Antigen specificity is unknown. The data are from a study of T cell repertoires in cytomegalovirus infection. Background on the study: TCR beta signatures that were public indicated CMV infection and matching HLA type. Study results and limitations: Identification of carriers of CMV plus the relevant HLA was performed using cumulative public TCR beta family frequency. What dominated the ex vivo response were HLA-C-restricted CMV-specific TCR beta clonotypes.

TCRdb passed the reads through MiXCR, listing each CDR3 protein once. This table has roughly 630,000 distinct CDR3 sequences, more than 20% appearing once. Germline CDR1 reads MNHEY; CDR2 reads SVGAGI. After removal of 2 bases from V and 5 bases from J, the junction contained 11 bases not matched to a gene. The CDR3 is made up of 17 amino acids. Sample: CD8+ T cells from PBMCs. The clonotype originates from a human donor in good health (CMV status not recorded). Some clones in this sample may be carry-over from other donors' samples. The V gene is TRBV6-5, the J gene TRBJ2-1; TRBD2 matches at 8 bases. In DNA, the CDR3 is TGTGCCAGCAGTTACGGCGCTAGCGGGCGTACGCACAATGAGCAGTTCTTC. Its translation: CASSYGASGRTHNEQFF.